These 8 T cell receptor beta chains came from one sample sequenced in a study of cytomegalovirus exposure and HLA in healthy donors. It was with 60 Vbeta and 13 Jbeta primers that the PCR ran. Generated by immunoSEQ multiplex PCR, the TCRdb table keeps only in-frame clones and is missing some. The table includes about 120,000 clones, roughly 70% detected once. Material: PBMCs. These receptors came from a woman aged 35 to 49 in good health and CMV-seropositive.

This sequence joins TRBV11-2 and TRBJ1-1; D perhaps matches TRBD1 (5 bases). In germline, CDR1 is SGHAT, CDR2 FQNNGV. CDR3 length: 12 residues. V was cut by 0 bases and J by 11 bases, with 10 bases left in between. The CDR3, as DNA: TGTGCCAGCAGCTTAGAAGGAGGGGTGGCTTTCTTT. Amino acid sequence: CASSLEGGVAFF.

The chain joins TRBV27 to TRBJ1-5, with 7 nucleotides matching TRBD1. The CDR3 has 15 amino acids. Germline CDR1 is MNHEY and CDR2 is SMNVEV (reference sequence). J was trimmed by 2 bases and V by 5 bases; bases with no gene match: 6. CDR3 in amino acids: CASSPGTAGNQPQHF. The CDR3 coding sequence is TGTGCCAGCAGTCCCGGGACAGCGGGCAATCAGCCCCAGCATTTT.

The rearrangement uses TRBV6-5 and TRBJ2-1, with TRBD2 identical over 7 bases. The CDR3 totals 15 residues. Germline-derived CDR1 and CDR2 are MNHEY and SVGAGI. J gave up 6 bases and V 2 bases, and 7 bases lay outside the gene matches. The DNA for the CDR3 is TGTGCCAGCAGTTACGGGCTAGCGGTGCTCAATGAGCAGTTCTTC. Translation gives CASSYGLAVLNEQFF.

This clone was detected a few times. The chain recombines TRBV19 with TRBJ2-7, with D possibly TRBD2 on 6 matching bases. The germline gives CDR1 LNHDA, CDR2 SQIVND (reference sequence). This CDR3 is 15 amino acids long. Deletions cut 5 bases from V and 4 bases from J, with 18 bases between. CDR3 residues: CASSLGGPGLYEQYF. CDR3 coding DNA: TGTGCCAGTAGTCTCGGAGGGCCCGGACTTTACGAGCAGTACTTC.

In nucleotides, the CDR3 is TGTGCCAGCAGCTCTCCGGGACAGGGTTCCAAAAACATTCAGTACTTC. Its protein is CASSSPGQGSKNIQYF. The chain recombines TRBV7-6 with TRBJ2-4; 9 bases map to TRBD1. CDR3 length: 16 amino acids. The V gene's germline CDR1 is SGHVS and CDR2 FNYEAQ. The V gene end was trimmed by 4 bases and the J gene end by 2 bases; junction bases not matched to a gene: 6.

The V call is TRBV4-2, the J call TRBJ1-1, with D maybe TRBD1 (5 bases). The germline CDR1 and CDR2 sequences are LGHNA and YNFKEQ. The V end was cut by 4 bases, the J end by 5 bases, with 20 bases between. This CDR3 comprises 16 residues. The CDR3 sequence is CASSRGPEGGGTEAFF. In DNA, the CDR3 is TGTGCCAGCAGCCGCGGACCGGAGGGCGGGGGGACTGAAGCTTTCTTT.

V gene TRBV7-9 combines with J gene TRBJ2-1, with 9 bases lining up with TRBD2. In germline, CDR1 is SEHNR, CDR2 FQNEAQ (reference sequence). CDR3 length equals 14 residues. J gave up 9 bases and V 3 bases, and 6 bases lay outside the gene matches. In DNA, the CDR3 is TGTGCCAGCAGCTTTGGCGGGGGGGCGGTTGAGCAGTTCTTC. Its translation: CASSFGGGAVEQFF. The full variable domain, in which reference TRBV7-9 and TRBJ2-1 provide the parts outside the CDR3, is DTGVSQNPRHKITKRGQNVTFRCDPISEHNRLYWYRQTLGQGPEFLTYFQNEAQLEKSRLLSDRFSAERPKGSFSTLEIQRTEQGDSAMYLCASSFGGGAVEQFFGPGTRLTVL.

V and J are TRBV27 and TRBJ2-7; D may be TRBD1 (6 bases). Germline-derived CDR1 and CDR2 are MNHEY and SMNVEV (reference sequence). The CDR3 length is 17 residues. The germline V and J ends were trimmed by 2 bases and 1 base, with 18 bases remaining between them. Here the CDR3 reads CASSLRGLSGESYEQYF. CDR3 nucleotides: TGTGCCAGCAGTTTAAGGGGTCTATCAGGGGAATCCTACGAGCAGTACTTC.